This T cell receptor (beta chain) was identified in a study of blood T cell repertoires in COVID-19. Whole-study context: The United States, Italy and Spain supplied acute and convalescent COVID-19 samples. In each case, the material was cDNA or gDNA derived from T cells, B-cell-depleted T cells, or PBMCs.

Authors' processing steps: Amplification from reference gene primers served as the basis for estimated nucleated cell counts. Sequencing used immunoSEQ multiplex PCR; TCRdb keeps in-frame clones, though not all of them. Clonal size and the V and J genes are those of that table, whereas D and trimming came from the DNA. The sample has some 240,000 clones, under 90% seen once. Notes on this clone: A read error may account for a junction end that differs from germline.

The CDR3 totals 16 residues. From germline, CDR1 is SGHRS and CDR2 YFSETQ. The age range of participants was about 18 to 90 years, with residence in about two dozen US areas. The sequenced sample was PBMCs or T cells enriched from blood (not recorded which). The TCR originated in a man between 25 and 39 years old with acute COVID-19. The J gene is TRBJ2-5, the V gene TRBV5-1, with 12 bases fitting TRBD2. CDR3 sequence (DNA): TGTGCCAGCAGCTTATCTCTAGCGGGAGGGCAAGAGACCCAGTACTTC. Its translation is CASSLSLAGGQETQYF.